The present TCR beta chain was sequenced within a study of blood T cell repertoires in COVID-19 (TCRdb year 2020). Broadly, across the study: Samples covering the acute and convalescent phases of COVID-19 were provided by collaborators in the United States, Italy and Spain. The prospective study material was composed of cDNA or gDNA derived from T cells, B-cell-depleted T cells, or PBMCs. Deeply sampled blood TCRbeta repertoires from subjects exposed to, actively infected with, or recovered from COVID-19 were included in the dataset. The repertoires were released in a freely available public database intended as a resource for research on the immune response to SARS-CoV-2. Samples were obtained from the ongoing ImmuneRACE study (first 160 participants) and from approximately 1,200 subjects provided by 6 global collaborators. A de-identified subject ID, COVID-19 status, age in years and sex were almost always included in the sample metadata. HLA class I and class II types, where available, came from metadata supplied by the sample provider rather than from assay-based typing. The paper as a whole reports these results and caveats: The amount of clinical and demographic metadata varied by source and participant and was provided uncurated.

Trimmed from V: 3 bases; trimmed from J: 5 bases; junction bases lacking a gene match: 6. Taken from the germline V gene, the CDR1 and CDR2 loops are SGHDN and FVKESK. The CDR3 covers 15 residues, taking in both the cysteine and the phenylalanine. Only CDR3 DNA is held: 45 bases, read in frame from base 1. Remarks on this clone: It lacks a known antigen. No clone much larger than this one lies a single base away; base qualities are absent.

The collaborating institutions used their own protocols to collect whole blood in K2EDTA tubes. For TCRbeta analysis, collaborators shipped samples in one of three forms: frozen whole blood, isolated PBMCs, or DNA extracted from either of those sample types. TCRbeta CDR3 regions were amplified from genomic DNA by means of the immunoSEQ Assay, a bias-controlled multiplex PCR. In the authors' own workflow: Nucleated cell counts per sample were estimated from amplification of reference gene primers within the assay. To quantify the absolute abundance of each unique TCRbeta CDR3 rearrangement, sequence reads were collapsed and filtered. For each sample, productive Simpson clonality was calculated by taking the square root of Simpson's diversity index across productive rearrangements. Imported from immuneACCESS, the table was reduced by TCRdb to in-frame sequences with V and J called. These copies leave out some clones; in studies compared against another copy, an unresolved V gene accounts for under half, and the cause of the remainder is not known. The V and J calls and clone size come from that table; D and trimming were worked out from the DNA. Here the sample has 85,000 to 130,000 clones; more than 80% occur a single time. Of the sample, 26% is held by the ten largest clones.

Sequenced material: peripheral blood. Rearrangement joined TRBV14 to TRBJ1-4; TRBD1 matches 7 bases in the middle. The origin of this receptor is a man in his sixties with acute or convalescent COVID-19. The DNA is as follows: TGTGCCAGCAGCCATCGACAGGGTTTGAATGAAAAACTGTTTTTT. It translates as CASSHRQGLNEKLFF.